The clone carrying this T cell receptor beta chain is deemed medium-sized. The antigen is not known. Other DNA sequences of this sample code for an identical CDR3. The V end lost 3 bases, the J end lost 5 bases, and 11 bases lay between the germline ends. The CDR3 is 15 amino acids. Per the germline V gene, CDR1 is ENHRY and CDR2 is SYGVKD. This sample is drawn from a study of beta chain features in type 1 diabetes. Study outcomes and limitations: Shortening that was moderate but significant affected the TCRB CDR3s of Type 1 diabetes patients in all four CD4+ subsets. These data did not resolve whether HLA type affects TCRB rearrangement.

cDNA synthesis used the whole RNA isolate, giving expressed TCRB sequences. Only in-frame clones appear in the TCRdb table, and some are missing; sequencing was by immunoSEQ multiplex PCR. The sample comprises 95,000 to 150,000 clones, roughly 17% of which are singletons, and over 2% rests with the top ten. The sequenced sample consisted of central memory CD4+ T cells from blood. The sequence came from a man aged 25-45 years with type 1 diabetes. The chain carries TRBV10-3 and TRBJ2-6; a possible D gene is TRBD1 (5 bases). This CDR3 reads CAISDLGRRANVLTF. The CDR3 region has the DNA TGTGCCATCAGTGATTTGGGGCGTCGGGCCAACGTCCTGACTTTC.